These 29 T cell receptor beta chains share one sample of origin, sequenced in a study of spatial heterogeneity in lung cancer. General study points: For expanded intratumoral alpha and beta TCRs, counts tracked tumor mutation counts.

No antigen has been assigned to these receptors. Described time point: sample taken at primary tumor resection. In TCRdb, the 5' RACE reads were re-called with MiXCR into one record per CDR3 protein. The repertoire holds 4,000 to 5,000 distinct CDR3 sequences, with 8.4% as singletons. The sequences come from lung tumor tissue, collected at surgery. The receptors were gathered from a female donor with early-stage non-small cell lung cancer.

The CDR3 DNA follows: TGTGCCAGCAGATCGAGTGGAGATACGCAGTATTTT. Amino acid sequence: CASRSSGDTQYF. The V and J genes are TRBV12-3 or TRBV12-4 and TRBJ2-3; D is ambiguous. V gave up 6 bases and J gave up 5 bases, with 9 bases separating them. The CDR3 covers 12 residues.

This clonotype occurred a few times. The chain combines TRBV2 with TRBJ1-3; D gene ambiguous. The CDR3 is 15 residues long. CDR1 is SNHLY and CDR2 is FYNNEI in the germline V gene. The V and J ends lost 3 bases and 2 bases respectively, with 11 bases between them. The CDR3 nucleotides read TGTGCCAGCAGTGAGTCCAGGTCGACTGGAAACACCATATATTTT. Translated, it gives CASSESRSTGNTIYF.

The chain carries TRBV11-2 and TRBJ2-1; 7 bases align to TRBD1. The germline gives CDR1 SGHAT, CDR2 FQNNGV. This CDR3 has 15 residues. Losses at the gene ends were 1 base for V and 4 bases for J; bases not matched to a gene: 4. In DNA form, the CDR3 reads TGTGCCAGCAGCTTAGCGGGGACAGTTTACAATGAGCAGTTCTTC. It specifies CASSLAGTVYNEQFF.

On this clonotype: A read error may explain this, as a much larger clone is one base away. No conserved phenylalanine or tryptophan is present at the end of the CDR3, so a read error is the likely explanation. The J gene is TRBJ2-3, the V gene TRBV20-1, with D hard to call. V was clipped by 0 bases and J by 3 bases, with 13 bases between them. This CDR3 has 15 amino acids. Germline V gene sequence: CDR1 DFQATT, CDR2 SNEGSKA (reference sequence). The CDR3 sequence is CSARDLGVLTDTQYI. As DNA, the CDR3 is TGCAGTGCTAGAGATCTAGGAGTCCTTACAGATACGCAGTATATT.

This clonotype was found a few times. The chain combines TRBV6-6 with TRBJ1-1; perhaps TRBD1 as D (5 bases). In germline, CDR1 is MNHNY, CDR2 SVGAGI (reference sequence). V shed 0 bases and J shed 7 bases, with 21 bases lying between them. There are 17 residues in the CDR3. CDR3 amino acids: CASSYSSTGQWGIEAFF. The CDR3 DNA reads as TGTGCCAGCAGTTACTCCTCGACTGGACAATGGGGGATTGAAGCTTTCTTT.

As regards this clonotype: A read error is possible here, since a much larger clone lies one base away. This chain's CDR3 is CSARDTKYGYTF. The CDR3 DNA is TGCAGTGCTAGAGACACAAAATATGGCTACACCTTC. The rearrangement uses TRBV20-1 and TRBJ1-2, with D uncertain. The CDR3 covers 12 residues. Germline V gives CDR1 DFQATT, CDR2 SNEGSKA (reference sequence). Trimming shortened V by 0 bases and J by 5 bases, and 7 bases separated the two germline ends.

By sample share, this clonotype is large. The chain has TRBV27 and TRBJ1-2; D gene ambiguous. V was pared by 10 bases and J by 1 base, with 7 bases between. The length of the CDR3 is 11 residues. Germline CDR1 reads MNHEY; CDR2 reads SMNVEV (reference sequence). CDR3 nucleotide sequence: TGTGCCACCATATTTAACTATGGCTACACCTTC. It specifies CATIFNYGYTF.

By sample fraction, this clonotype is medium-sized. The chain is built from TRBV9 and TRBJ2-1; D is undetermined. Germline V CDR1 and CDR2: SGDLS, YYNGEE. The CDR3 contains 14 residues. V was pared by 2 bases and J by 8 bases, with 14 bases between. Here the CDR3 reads CASSVGVAGHEQFF. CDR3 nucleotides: TGTGCCAGCAGCGTTGGGGTCGCCGGCCATGAGCAGTTCTTC.

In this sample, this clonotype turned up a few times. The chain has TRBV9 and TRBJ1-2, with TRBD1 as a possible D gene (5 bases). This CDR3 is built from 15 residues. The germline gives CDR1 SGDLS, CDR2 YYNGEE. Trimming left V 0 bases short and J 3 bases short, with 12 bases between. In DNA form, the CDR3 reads TGTGCCAGCAGCGTAGCACAGGAACTGTACTATGGCTACACCTTC. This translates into CASSVAQELYYGYTF. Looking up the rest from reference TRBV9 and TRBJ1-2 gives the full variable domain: DSGVTQTPKHLITATGQRVTLRCSPRSGDLSVYWYQQSLDQGLQFLIQYYNGEERAKGNILERFSAQQFPDLHSELNLSSLELGDSALYFCASSVAQELYYGYTFGSGTRLTVV.

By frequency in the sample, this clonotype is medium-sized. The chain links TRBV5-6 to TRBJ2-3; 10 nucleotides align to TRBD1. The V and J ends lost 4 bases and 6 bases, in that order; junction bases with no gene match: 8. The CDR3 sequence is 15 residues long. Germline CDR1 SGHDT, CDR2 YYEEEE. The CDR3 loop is CASSVRQGAWDTQYF. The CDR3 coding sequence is TGTGCCAGCAGCGTTCGACAGGGGGCATGGGATACGCAGTATTTT.

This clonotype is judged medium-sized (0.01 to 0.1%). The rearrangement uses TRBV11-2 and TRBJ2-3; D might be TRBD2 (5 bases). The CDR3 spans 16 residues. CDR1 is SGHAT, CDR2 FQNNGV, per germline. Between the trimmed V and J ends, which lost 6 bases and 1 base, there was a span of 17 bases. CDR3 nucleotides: TGTGCCAGCAGGCTAGTCGGAGGTTGGGGCACAGATACGCAGTATTTT. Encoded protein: CASRLVGGWGTDTQYF.

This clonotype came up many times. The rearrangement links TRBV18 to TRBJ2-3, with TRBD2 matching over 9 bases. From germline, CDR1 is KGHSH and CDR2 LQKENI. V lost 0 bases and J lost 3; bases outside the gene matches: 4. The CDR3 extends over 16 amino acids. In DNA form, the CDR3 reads TGTGCCAGCTCACCACCGATTAGCGGGGGAACAGATACGCAGTATTTT. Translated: CASSPPISGGTDTQYF.

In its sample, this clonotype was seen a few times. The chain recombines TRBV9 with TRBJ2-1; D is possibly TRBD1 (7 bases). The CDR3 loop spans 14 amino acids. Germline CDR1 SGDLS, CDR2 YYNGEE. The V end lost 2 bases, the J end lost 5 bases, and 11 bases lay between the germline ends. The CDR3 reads CASSVSGGHNEQFF. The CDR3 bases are TGTGCCAGCAGCGTGTCAGGGGGGCACAATGAGCAGTTCTTC.

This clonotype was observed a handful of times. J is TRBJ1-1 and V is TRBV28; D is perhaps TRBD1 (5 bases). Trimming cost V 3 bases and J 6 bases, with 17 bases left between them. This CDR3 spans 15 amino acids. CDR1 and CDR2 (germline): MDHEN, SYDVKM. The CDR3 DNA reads TGTGCCAGCAGTTTCGTGTCAGGGAGGTCTTCTGAAGCTTTCTTT. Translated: CASSFVSGRSSEAFF. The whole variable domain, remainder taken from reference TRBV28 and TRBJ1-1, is DVKVTQSSRYLVKRTGEKVFLECVQDMDHENMFWYRQDPGLGLRLIYFSYDVKMKEKGDIPEGYSVSREKKERFSLILESASTNQTSMYLCASSFVSGRSSEAFFGQGTRLTVV.

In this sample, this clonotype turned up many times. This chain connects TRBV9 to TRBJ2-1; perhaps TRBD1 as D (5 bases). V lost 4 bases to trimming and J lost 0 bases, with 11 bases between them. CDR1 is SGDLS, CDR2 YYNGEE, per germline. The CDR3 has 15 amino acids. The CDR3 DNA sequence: TGTGCCAGCAGCAAGGGGTCGAGCTCCTACAATGAGCAGTTCTTC. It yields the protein CASSKGSSSYNEQFF.

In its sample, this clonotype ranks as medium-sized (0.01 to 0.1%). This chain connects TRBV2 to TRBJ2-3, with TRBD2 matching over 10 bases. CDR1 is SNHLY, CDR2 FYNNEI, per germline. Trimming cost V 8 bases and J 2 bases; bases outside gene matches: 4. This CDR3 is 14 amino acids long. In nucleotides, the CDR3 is TGTGCCAGCGGGACTAGCGTACCCACAGATACGCAGTATTTT. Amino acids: CASGTSVPTDTQYF.

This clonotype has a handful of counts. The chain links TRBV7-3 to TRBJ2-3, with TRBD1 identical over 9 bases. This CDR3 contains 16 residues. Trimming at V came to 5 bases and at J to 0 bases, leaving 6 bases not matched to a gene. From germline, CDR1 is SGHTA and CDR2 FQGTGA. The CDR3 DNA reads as TGTGCCAGCAGCATGGGACAGGGAAGAAGCACAGATACGCAGTATTTT. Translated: CASSMGQGRSTDTQYF.

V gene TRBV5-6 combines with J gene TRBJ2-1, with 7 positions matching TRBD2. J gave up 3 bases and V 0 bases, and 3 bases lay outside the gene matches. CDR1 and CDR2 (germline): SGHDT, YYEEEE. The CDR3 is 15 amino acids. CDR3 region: CASSLGLADYNEQFF. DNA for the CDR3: TGTGCCAGCAGCTTGGGGCTAGCGGACTACAATGAGCAGTTCTTC.

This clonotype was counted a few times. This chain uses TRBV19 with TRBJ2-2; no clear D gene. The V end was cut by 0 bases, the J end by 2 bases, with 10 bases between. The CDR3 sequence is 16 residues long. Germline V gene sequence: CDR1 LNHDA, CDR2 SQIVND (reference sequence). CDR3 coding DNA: TGTGCCAGTAGTATAGACGGACGGAGAAACACCGGGGAGCTGTTTTTT. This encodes CASSIDGRRNTGELFF.

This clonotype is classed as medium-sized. This CDR3 reads CASSVLGSDTDTQYF. CDR3 in DNA: TGTGCCAGCAGCGTGTTGGGCTCAGACACAGATACGCAGTATTTT. The chain combines TRBV7-3 with TRBJ2-3; no clear D gene. Germline V gene lookup returns CDR1 SGHTA and CDR2 FQGTGA. V was clipped by 5 bases and J by 2 bases, with 14 bases between them. CDR3 length: 15 amino acids.

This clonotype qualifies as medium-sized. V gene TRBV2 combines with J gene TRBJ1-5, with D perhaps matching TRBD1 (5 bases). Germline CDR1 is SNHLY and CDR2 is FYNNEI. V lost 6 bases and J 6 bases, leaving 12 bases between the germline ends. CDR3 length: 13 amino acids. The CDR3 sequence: CASRGEFGQPQHF. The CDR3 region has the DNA TGTGCCAGCAGGGGGGAGTTCGGTCAGCCCCAGCATTTT. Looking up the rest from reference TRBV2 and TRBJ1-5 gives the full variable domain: EPEVTQTPSHQVTQMGQEVILRCVPISNHLYFYWYRQILGQKVEFLVSFYNNEISEKSEIFDDQFSVERPDGSNFTLKIRSTKLEDSAMYFCASRGEFGQPQHFGDGTRLSIL.

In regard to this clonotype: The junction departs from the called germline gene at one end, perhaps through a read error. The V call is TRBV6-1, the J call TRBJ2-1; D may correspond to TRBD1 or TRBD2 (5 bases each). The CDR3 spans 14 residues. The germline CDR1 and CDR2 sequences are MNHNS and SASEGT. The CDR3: CASGEGLTYNEQFF. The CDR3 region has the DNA TGTGCCAGCGGTGAGGGGCTTACCTACAATGAGCAGTTCTTC.

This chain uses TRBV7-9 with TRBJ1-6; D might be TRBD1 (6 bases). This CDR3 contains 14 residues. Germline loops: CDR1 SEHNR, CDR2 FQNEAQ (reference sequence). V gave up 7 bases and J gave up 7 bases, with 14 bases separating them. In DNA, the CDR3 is TGTGCCAGCACATTGACAGGCAGGAATTCACCCCTCCACTTT. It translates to CASTLTGRNSPLHF.

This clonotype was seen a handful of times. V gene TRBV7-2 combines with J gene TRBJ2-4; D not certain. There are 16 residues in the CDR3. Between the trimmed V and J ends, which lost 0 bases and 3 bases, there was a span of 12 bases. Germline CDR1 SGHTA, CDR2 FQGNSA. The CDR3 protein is CASSLAAPRDKNIQYF. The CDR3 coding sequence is TGTGCCAGCAGCTTAGCGGCTCCTAGGGACAAAAACATTCAGTACTTC.

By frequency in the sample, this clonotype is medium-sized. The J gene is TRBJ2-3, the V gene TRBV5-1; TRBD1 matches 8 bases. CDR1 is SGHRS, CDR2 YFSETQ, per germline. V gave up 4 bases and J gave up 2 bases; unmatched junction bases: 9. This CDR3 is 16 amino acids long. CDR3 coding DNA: TGCGCCAGCAGCCCGGGGGACAGGCTAGTCACAGATACGCAGTATTTT. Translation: CASSPGDRLVTDTQYF.

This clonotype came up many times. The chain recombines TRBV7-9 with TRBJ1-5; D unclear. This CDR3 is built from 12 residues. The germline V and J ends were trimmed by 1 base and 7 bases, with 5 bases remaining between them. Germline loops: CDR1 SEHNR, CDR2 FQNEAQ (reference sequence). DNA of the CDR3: TGTGCCAGCAGCTTAGGATCGCAGCCCCAGCATTTT. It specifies CASSLGSQPQHF.

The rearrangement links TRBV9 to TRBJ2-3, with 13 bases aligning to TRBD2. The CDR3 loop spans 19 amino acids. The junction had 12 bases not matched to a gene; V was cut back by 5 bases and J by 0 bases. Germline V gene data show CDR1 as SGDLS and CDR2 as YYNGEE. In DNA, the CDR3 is TGTGCCAGCAGGCCCCCGGACGGACTAGCGGGGGAGAGCACAGATACGCAGTATTTT. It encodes CASRPPDGLAGESTDTQYF.

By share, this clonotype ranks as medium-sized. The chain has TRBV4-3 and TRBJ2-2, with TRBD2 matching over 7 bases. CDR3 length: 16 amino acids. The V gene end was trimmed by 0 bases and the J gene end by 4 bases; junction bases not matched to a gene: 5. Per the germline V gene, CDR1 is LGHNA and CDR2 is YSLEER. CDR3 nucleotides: TGCGCCAGCAGCCAAGATCCCGGGGGGAGCACCGGGGAGCTGTTTTTT. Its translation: CASSQDPGGSTGELFF.

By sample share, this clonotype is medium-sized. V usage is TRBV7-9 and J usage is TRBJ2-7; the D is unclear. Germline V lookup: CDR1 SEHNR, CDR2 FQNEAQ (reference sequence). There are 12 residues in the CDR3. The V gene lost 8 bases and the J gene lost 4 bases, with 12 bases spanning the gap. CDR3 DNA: TGTGCCAGCGCCCCAGTGCCATACGAGCAGTACTTC. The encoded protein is CASAPVPYEQYF.